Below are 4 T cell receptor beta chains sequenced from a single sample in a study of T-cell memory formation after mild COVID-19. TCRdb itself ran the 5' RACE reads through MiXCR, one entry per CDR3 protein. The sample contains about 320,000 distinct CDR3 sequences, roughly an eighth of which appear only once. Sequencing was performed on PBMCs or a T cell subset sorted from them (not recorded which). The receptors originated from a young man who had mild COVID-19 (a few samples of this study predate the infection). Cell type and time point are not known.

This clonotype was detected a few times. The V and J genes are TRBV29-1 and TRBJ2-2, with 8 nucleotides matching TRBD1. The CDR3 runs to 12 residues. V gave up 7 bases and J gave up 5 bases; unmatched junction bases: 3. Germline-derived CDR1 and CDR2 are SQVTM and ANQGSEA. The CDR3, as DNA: TGCAGCGCGTACAGGGGGACCGGGGAGCTGTTTTTT. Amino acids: CSAYRGTGELFF.

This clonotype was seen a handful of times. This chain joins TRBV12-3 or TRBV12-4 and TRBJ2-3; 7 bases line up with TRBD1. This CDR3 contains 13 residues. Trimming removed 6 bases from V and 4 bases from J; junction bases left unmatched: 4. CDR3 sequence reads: CASRTGAADTQYF. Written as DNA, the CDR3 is TGTGCCAGCAGAACAGGGGCCGCAGATACGCAGTATTTT.

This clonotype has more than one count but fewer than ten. The CDR3 region has the DNA TGCAGCGTTGTCGACAGGGATCAAAACATTCAGTACTTC. Its protein product is CSVVDRDQNIQYF. This rearrangement joins TRBV29-1 to TRBJ2-4, with 7 nucleotides matching TRBD1. The CDR3 sequence is 13 residues long. V was clipped by 4 bases and J by 5 bases; unmatched bases: 5. Germline CDR1 SQVTM, CDR2 ANQGSEA.

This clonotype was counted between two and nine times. The CDR3 bases are TGTGCCAGCAGCTCACAGGGGATCCCAGAAAAACTGTTTTTT. Protein sequence: CASSSQGIPEKLFF. The chain has TRBV2 and TRBJ1-4, with 7 positions matching TRBD1. In germline, CDR1 is SNHLY, CDR2 FYNNEI. CDR3 length equals 14 residues. Trimming removed 6 bases from V and 8 bases from J; junction bases left unmatched: 9.